What follows is one T cell receptor beta chain and its context. The data are from a study of T cell changes during pregnancy in multiple sclerosis. Clones were read by immunoSEQ multiplex PCR, and TCRdb kept only the in-frame ones, dropping some. The table has about 19,000 clones, approximately 90% seen once. Trimming shortened V by 2 bases and J by 3 bases, and 6 bases separated the two germline ends. The germline V gene encodes CDR1 SGHTS and CDR2 YDEGEE. This CDR3 has 14 amino acids. This clonotype was sampled from a female donor in good health, enrolled as a control in a pregnancy study. Sequenced material: CD8+ T cells from peripheral blood mononuclear cells, taken in the third trimester of pregnancy. The V and J genes are TRBV5-8 and TRBJ1-6; the D gene is possibly TRBD1 (6 bases). CDR3 residues: CASSLGGYNSPLHF. The CDR3 DNA reads as TGTGCCAGCAGCTTAGGGGGCTATAATTCACCCCTCCACTTT.